This entry describes one T cell receptor (beta chain). Antigen specificity is unknown. Extraction and reverse transcription of RNA yielded cDNA as the sequencing template. Using immunoSEQ multiplex PCR, the repertoire was profiled, and TCRdb retains in-frame clones only, with some absent. Here the sample spans 100,000 to 150,000 clones, 45% to 60% being singletons. The sample comes from a study of CD8+ T cells in alopecia areata. Study as a whole: Tofacitinib continued for 6 to 18 months and was then withheld for 6 months. Study-level results: Researchers report lesional scalp, most notably alopecia totalis/universalis, outstripped normal scalp in clonality.

Sequenced material: CD4+ T cells sorted from blood, taken at week 0. This TCR was recovered from a human donor with alopecia areata.

CDR3 in amino acids: CASIWTSGTNEQFF. In DNA form, the CDR3 reads TGTGCCAGCATCTGGACTAGCGGGACAAATGAGCAGTTCTTC. This chain uses TRBV6-1 with TRBJ2-1, with 12 nucleotides matching TRBD2. Germline V gene data show CDR1 as MNHNS and CDR2 as SASEGT. The V and J ends lost 7 bases and 7 bases, in that order; junction bases with no gene match: 5. The CDR3 is 14 residues long.